These T cell receptor beta chains were read from a single sample in a study of shared clonotypes between healthy human individuals. Repertoires were generated with immunoSEQ multiplex PCR, while TCRdb's copy carries only in-frame clones and drops some. The data show a few million clones, approximately 94% seen once. What was sequenced was naive CD4+ T cells sorted from blood. These receptors all stem from a man aged 18-30 years in good health. Each CDR3 is given with its conserved first and last residue. The D gene is left open where the match is weak. Rows may omit the clone size; those that give it use once, few, many or a size class.

TRBV6-1,TRBD1,TRBJ2-5,NA,TGTGCCAGCAGTCCGGGACAGTTACAAGAGACCCAGTACTTC,CASSPGQLQETQYF
TRBV5-1,NA,TRBJ1-1,NA,TGCGCCAGCAGCTTGGAGATGGGAAACACTGAAGCTTTCTTT,CASSLEMGNTEAFF
TRBV6-1,NA,TRBJ2-5,NA,TGTGCCAGCAGAATCAAGGGGGAGACCCAGTACTTC,CASRIKGETQYF
TRBV27,NA,TRBJ2-2,NA,TGTGCCAGCAGTTTGGGACGAGGGGCGGGGACCGGGGAGCTGTTTTTT,CASSLGRGAGTGELFF
TRBV18,TRBD2,TRBJ2-1,NA,TGTGCCAGCTCACCAACCTCTCGACTAGTAGCGGGCAATGAGCAGTTCTTC,CASSPTSRLVAGNEQFF
TRBV4-1,NA,TRBJ2-5,NA,TGCGCCAGCAGCCCTTTCGGAACGCACCAAGAGACCCAGTACTTC,CASSPFGTHQETQYF
TRBV12-5,NA,TRBJ1-1,NA,TGTGCTAGTGGTTACTCTGGGTGGGGCACTGAAGCTTTCTTT,CASGYSGWGTEAFF
TRBV10-3,NA,TRBJ1-5,NA,TGTGCCACCGCCTGGGAGGGTAGCAATCAGCCCCAGCATTTT,CATAWEGSNQPQHF
TRBV19,NA,TRBJ1-1,NA,TGTGCCAGTAGTATCTGGACGGGGGACACTGAAGCTTTCTTT,CASSIWTGDTEAFF
TRBV15,NA,TRBJ2-1,NA,TGTGCCACCAGCCTACAGGGAAAGGTAGGCAATGAGCAGTTCTTC,CATSLQGKVGNEQFF
TRBV18,TRBD1,TRBJ1-6,NA,TGTGCCAGCTCACTAGACAGGGAAGATTCACCCCTCCACTTT,CASSLDREDSPLHF
TRBV5-1,TRBD1,TRBJ1-3,NA,TGCGCCAGCAGCGGCCAGGGACAGGGCACTGGAAACACCATATATTTT,CASSGQGQGTGNTIYF
TRBV2,NA,TRBJ2-7,NA,TGTGCCAGCAGTGAGACGGGAGTCGGGTACGAGCAGTACTTC,CASSETGVGYEQYF
TRBV19,NA,TRBJ1-6,NA,TGTGCCAGTAGTATACCGCTCGGGGGAAATTCACCCCTCCACTTT,CASSIPLGGNSPLHF
TRBV5-4,NA,TRBJ2-3,NA,TGTGCCAGCAGCGCATCGGGCGGCAGAACAGATACGCAGTATTTT,CASSASGGRTDTQYF
TRBV5-1,NA,TRBJ2-3,NA,TGCGCCAGCAGTGCGGGTGTCGTCACAGATACGCAGTATTTT,CASSAGVVTDTQYF
TRBV2,NA,TRBJ1-4,NA,TGTGCCAGCAGGCAAGAGTGGTCAGGAAGTGAAAAACTGTTTTTT,CASRQEWSGSEKLFF
TRBV19,NA,TRBJ2-1,NA,TGTGCCAGTAGTATAGGGGAGGAGTACAATGAGCAGTTCTTC,CASSIGEEYNEQFF
TRBV5-1,NA,TRBJ1-2,NA,TGCGCCAGCAGCCCCGAGGGCCCGCCGGGGGATTATGGCTACACCTTC,CASSPEGPPGDYGYTF
TRBV4-1,TRBD1,TRBJ2-5,few,TGCGCCAGCAGCCAATCGGGACAGGGGGCATGGGAGACCCAGTACTTC,CASSQSGQGAWETQYF
TRBV29-1,TRBD1,TRBJ2-5,NA,TGCAGCGCGAACAGGGGCCAAGAGACCCAGTACTTC,CSANRGQETQYF
TRBV13,NA,TRBJ1-2,once,TGTGCCAGCAGCCCCCTCGGACCAAACTATGGCTACACCTTC,CASSPLGPNYGYTF
TRBV5-1,TRBD1,TRBJ2-5,NA,TGCGCCAGCAGCTTGTGGCCCCAGGGGGAAGAGACCCAGTACTTC,CASSLWPQGEETQYF
TRBV5-1,NA,TRBJ2-1,NA,TGCGCCAGCAGCTTGGCCCCCAGTTCCGGCTACAATGAGCAGTTCTTC,CASSLAPSSGYNEQFF
TRBV28,NA,TRBJ2-1,NA,TGTGCCAGCAGTTTATTCCATGAGCAGTTCTTC,CASSLFHEQFF
TRBV5-7,NA,TRBJ1-5,once,TGTGCCAGCAGAAACAATCAGCCCCAGCATTTT,CASRNNQPQHF
TRBV18,NA,TRBJ1-2,NA,TGTGCCAGCTCACAGCTCGACAGCTTTAACTATGGCTACACCTTC,CASSQLDSFNYGYTF
TRBV5-1,TRBD2,TRBJ2-3,NA,TGCGCCAGCAGCTACGGGGACTACACAGATACGCAGTATTTT,CASSYGDYTDTQYF
TRBV30,TRBD1,TRBJ1-2,NA,TGTGCCTGGAGTCCGGGGACAGGGGGTTTGGGCTACACCTTC,CAWSPGTGGLGYTF
TRBV25-1,TRBD1,TRBJ1-1,NA,TGTGCCAGCAAACAGGGGGATCCAGCTTTCTTT,CASKQGDPAFF
TRBV25-1,TRBD1,TRBJ1-6,NA,TGTGCCAGCAGTGGACAGGGAGGTAATTCACCCCTCCACTTT,CASSGQGGNSPLHF
TRBV9,NA,TRBJ1-2,NA,TGTGCCAGCAGCCAAGGGAGGGGAGACGACTATGGCTACACCTTC,CASSQGRGDDYGYTF
TRBV5-1,NA,TRBJ2-6,NA,TGCGCCAGCAGTCGGGGAGCGCCTAGCCCAGGGGCCAACGTCCTGACTTTC,CASSRGAPSPGANVLTF
TRBV6-6,NA,TRBJ2-1,NA,TGTGCCAGCACCCCCCGACTTGCTCTAAACAATGAGCAGTTCTTC,CASTPRLALNNEQFF
TRBV30,TRBD1,TRBJ1-5,NA,TGTGCCTGGAGTGCAACCGGGACAGGGTTGCATCAGCCCCAGCATTTT,CAWSATGTGLHQPQHF
TRBV5-1,TRBD2,TRBJ2-1,NA,TGCGCCAGCAGCCTGGTAGCGGGAGGGCTTGAGCAGTTCTTC,CASSLVAGGLEQFF
TRBV28,TRBD1,TRBJ2-7,NA,TGTGCCAGCAGTCCGGGGGATCGGGACAGGAGCTACGAGCAGTACTTC,CASSPGDRDRSYEQYF
TRBV7-2,NA,TRBJ1-2,NA,TGTGCCAGCAGCAACCGAGGGGGGACGGGATACTATGGCTACACCTTC,CASSNRGGTGYYGYTF
TRBV10-3,TRBD1,TRBJ1-2,few,TGTGCCATCAGGGCAACAGGGGACTATGGCTACACCTTC,CAIRATGDYGYTF
TRBV30,TRBD1,TRBJ1-6,NA,TGTGCCTGGAGCCCAGGGGGGAATTCACCCCTCCACTTT,CAWSPGGNSPLHF
TRBV5-1,NA,TRBJ2-1,NA,TGCGCCAGCAGCTTGGACGGGGGTGCCTACAATGAGCAGTTCTTC,CASSLDGGAYNEQFF
TRBV18,NA,TRBJ2-3,NA,TGTGCCAGCTCACCTGCGGCGGGCACAGATACGCAGTATTTT,CASSPAAGTDTQYF
TRBV4-1,TRBD2,TRBJ2-1,NA,TGCGCCAGCAGCCAGGGTAACCTAGCGGGGCCCTACAATGAGCAGTTCTTC,CASSQGNLAGPYNEQFF
TRBV7-3,TRBD1,TRBJ1-5,NA,TGTGCCAGCAGTCTTACAGGGGATCAGCCCCAGCATTTT,CASSLTGDQPQHF
TRBV2,NA,TRBJ1-5,once,TGTGCCAGCAGTGTCGCAGGTCAATATCAGCCCCAGCATTTT,CASSVAGQYQPQHF
TRBV2,NA,TRBJ1-2,NA,TGTGCCAGCAGTGAGGGCACGGCGTTCTATGGCTACACCTTC,CASSEGTAFYGYTF